This T cell receptor (beta chain) is from a study of chemoradiotherapy in HPV16-positive cancers. Turning to this clone: Its antigen is undetermined.

Profiled with immunoSEQ multiplex PCR; TCRdb holds only in-frame clones, not every one. The sample contains 20,000 to 25,000 clones, 86% of which appear only once. General observations from the study: Non-HPV-specific T cells did not expand in tumors during treatment, whereas candidate HPV-specific clones and E7-related motifs did. HPV-specific T cells were functionally defined from only two HPV16-positive patients.

V was clipped by 1 base and J by 4 bases; unmatched bases: 0. The CDR3 is 13 amino acids. The V gene's germline CDR1 is GTSNPN and CDR2 SVGIG (reference sequence). The J gene is TRBJ1-2, the V gene TRBV30; 10 nucleotides line up with TRBD1. This TCR came from a human donor with HPV-associated anogenital cancer. Sequenced here: blood, sampled from a patient who underwent chemoradiotherapy. The CDR3 spells CAWSGTGGYGYTF. CDR3 sequence (DNA): TGTGCCTGGAGTGGGACAGGGGGCTATGGCTACACCTTC.